This TCR beta chain appears in the sequencing data of a study of blood T cell repertoires in COVID-19. The repertoire was sequenced with immunoSEQ multiplex PCR; TCRdb's copy has only in-frame clones and lacks some. The data contain 70,000 to 95,000 clones, around 86% of them singletons. Sequences were obtained from peripheral blood. The sequence came from a human donor in a cohort sampled during active COVID-19.

CDR3 loop: CASSSVRLAGEQFF. The DNA for the CDR3 is TGTGCCAGCAGCTCAGTACGACTAGCGGGAGAGCAGTTCTTC. The chain combines TRBV7-2 with TRBJ2-1; TRBD2 agrees at 11 bases. The CDR3 has 14 amino acids. V gave up 4 bases and J gave up 10 bases; unmatched junction bases: 6. Per the germline V gene, CDR1 is SGHTA and CDR2 is FQGNSA. The full variable domain, its missing parts supplied by reference TRBV7-2 and TRBJ2-1, is GAGVSQSPSNKVTEKGKDVELRCDPISGHTALYWYRQSLGQGLEFLIYFQGNSAPDKSGLPSDRFSAERTGGSVSTLTIQRTQQEDSAVYLCASSSVRLAGEQFFGPGTRLTVL.